These T cell receptor beta chains were read from a single sample in a study of T cells after yellow fever vaccination. One entry per CDR3 protein, called by TCRdb with MiXCR from the 5' RACE reads. The sample carries a few hundred thousand distinct CDR3 sequences, 3% to 4% recorded once. The sample here was CD4+ T cells sorted from PBMCs, taken 10 days after the yellow fever booster vaccination. Receptor source: a man aged 18 to 29 who received the YFV17D yellow fever vaccine. Both conserved end residues are part of each CDR3. Each record gives: D gene, V gene, J gene, CDR3 length, clone size, CDR3 DNA, CDR3 protein. D genes are given only for firm matches. A row's size may be missing; if present it is once, few, many or a size class.

>TRBD2|TRBV25-1|TRBJ2-5|14|many
TGTGCCAGCAGTGAAGCGGGGGGAAAAGAGACCCAGTACTTC
CASSEAGGKETQYF
>TRBD1|TRBV30|TRBJ1-4|14|few
TGTGCCTGGAACCGGGACAGGGGTCAGGAAAAACTGTTTTTT
CAWNRDRGQEKLFF
>TRBD1|TRBV5-1|TRBJ2-5|15|few
TGCGCCAGCAGCCAGGACAGGGGAAAACAAGAGACCCAGTACTTC
CASSQDRGKQETQYF
>-|TRBV5-1|TRBJ1-2|14|many
TGCGCCAGCAGCTTACCGGGACACACCTATGGCTACACCTTC
CASSLPGHTYGYTF
>TRBD1|TRBV7-2|TRBJ2-3|14|many
TGTGCCAGCAGGGGACAGGTGGGCACAGATACGCAGTATTTT
CASRGQVGTDTQYF
>TRBD1|TRBV19|TRBJ2-1|16|few
TGTGCCAGTAGCGCCGCCGGGACAGGGGGTTCGTATGAGCAGTTCTTC
CASSAAGTGGSYEQFF
>-|TRBV18|TRBJ1-2|13|-
TGTGCCAGCTCTTCCACCGCTTCCTATGGCTACACCTTC
CASSSTASYGYTF
>-|TRBV12-3/TRBV12-4|TRBJ1-2|16|few
TGTGCCAGCAGCCCTGTCAACTGGGGGCGATGGCCCGGCTACACCTTC
CASSPVNWGRWPGYTF
>-|TRBV5-1|TRBJ1-1|11|many
TGCGCCAGCACCGAAGACACTGAAGCTTTCTTT
CASTEDTEAFF
>-|TRBV7-9|TRBJ2-2|17|many
TGTGCCAGCAGCCCCCCGAAGTTGGGAAGGCCGTTCGGGGAGCTGTTTTTT
CASSPPKLGRPFGELFF
>-|TRBV18|TRBJ2-5|13|few
TGTGCCAGCTCACCATCCGGGGTAGAGACCCAGTACTTC
CASSPSGVETQYF
>-|TRBV20-1|TRBJ1-2|14|-
TGCAGTGCTAGGTCCCAGGCAGGTTTTGATGGCTACACCTTC
CSARSQAGFDGYTF
>TRBD1|TRBV6-2/TRBV6-3|TRBJ2-3|14|-
TGTGCCACGACCGGACAGGCCTTCACAGATACGCAGTATTTT
CATTGQAFTDTQYF
>TRBD2|TRBV11-2|TRBJ2-3|18|many
TGTGCCAGCAGCTCCCCACAGGGCGGGGGGTCCCCCACAGATACGCAGTATTTT
CASSSPQGGGSPTDTQYF
>-|TRBV4-3|TRBJ1-3|16|-
TGCGCCAGCAGCCAAGAGAGGGTCTTCTCTGGAAACACCATATATTTT
CASSQERVFSGNTIYF
>TRBD2|TRBV6-5|TRBJ2-5|16|many
TGTGCCAGCAGTTACTCCGGGCTAGCGGGCGGAGAGACCCAGTACTTC
CASSYSGLAGGETQYF
>-|TRBV7-2|TRBJ2-1|15|few
TGTGCCAGCAGCTTCCCCCTAGGCGACTACAATGAGCAGTTCTTC
CASSFPLGDYNEQFF
>-|TRBV6-2/TRBV6-3|TRBJ2-1|12|-
TGTGCCAGCAGTTACGTCCGGAGTGAGCAGTTCTTC
CASSYVRSEQFF
>-|TRBV3-1|TRBJ2-4|15|few
TGTGCCAGCAGCCAAGATTTGAGGGGTGGGGACATTCAGTACTTC
CASSQDLRGGDIQYF
>-|TRBV7-9|TRBJ1-1|14|many
TGTGCCAGCAGCTTACCCATCGAGAACACTGAAGCTTTCTTT
CASSLPIENTEAFF
>-|TRBV20-1|TRBJ1-5|13|many
TGCAGTGCTGGGTCTGCCAACAATCAGCCCCAGCATTTT
CSAGSANNQPQHF
>-|TRBV6-2/TRBV6-3|TRBJ1-1|11|many
TGTGCCAGCGGCCATGGCTCCGAGGCTTTCTTT
CASGHGSEAFF